The rows below give T cell receptor beta chains drawn from one sample of a study of OX40 agonist ivuxolimab in advanced cancers. Using immunoSEQ multiplex PCR, the repertoire was profiled, and TCRdb retains in-frame clones only, with some absent. Of tens of thousands of clones detected, approximately 90% appear once; the ten largest clones hold under 0.4%. The source material was CD4+ or CD8+ T cells sorted from blood, sampled in a trial of the OX40 agonist ivuxolimab. The receptor source for this set is an adult with an advanced solid tumor such as melanoma, head and neck, liver or kidney cancer. CDR3s include the opening cysteine and the closing phenylalanine or tryptophan. The order of the fields is V gene, clone size, J gene, D gene, CDR3 DNA, CDR3 protein. The D gene is left open where the match is weak. Clone size is shown for a subset of rows, as once, few, many or a class of expanded clone.

TRBV11-2	.	TRBJ2-5	.	TGTGCCAGCAGCAAGTACCAAGAGACCCAGTACTTC	CASSKYQETQYF
TRBV29-1	.	TRBJ1-1	.	TGCAGCGTCCATTGGGGGAACACTGAAGCTTTCTTT	CSVHWGNTEAFF
TRBV15	.	TRBJ1-1	.	TGTGCCACCAGCAACCGGGGTAGGGACACTGAAGCTTTCTTT	CATSNRGRDTEAFF
TRBV5-6	.	TRBJ2-2	.	TGTGCCAGCAGCTTGCCCATCACCGGGGAGCTGTTTTTT	CASSLPITGELFF
TRBV9	.	TRBJ2-1	.	TGTGCCAGCAGCGCCAGACTCGGGACGGGGGCCTACAATGAGCAGTTCTTC	CASSARLGTGAYNEQFF
TRBV30	.	TRBJ2-6	.	TGTGCCTGGCGGCTAGGACCCTCTGGGGCCAACGTCCTGACTTTC	CAWRLGPSGANVLTF
TRBV9	.	TRBJ2-1	.	TGTGCCAGCAGCGAGCGGGTATCCTACAATGAGCAGTTCTTC	CASSERVSYNEQFF
TRBV5-4	.	TRBJ2-5	.	TGTGCCAGCAGCTTGGCCGGGGGCTCCGAGACCCAGTACTTC	CASSLAGGSETQYF
TRBV6-1	once	TRBJ1-1	TRBD1	TGTGCCAGCAGAACAGGGGTTGCTACTGAAGCTTTCTTT	CASRTGVATEAFF
TRBV30	.	TRBJ1-6	TRBD1	TGTGCCTGGAGACAGGGGGCGTATAATTCACCCCTCCACTTT	CAWRQGAYNSPLHF
TRBV19	.	TRBJ2-3	.	TGTGCCAGTAGTATAGGAGGGTCCAGTTCGCGTGATACGCAGTATTTT	CASSIGGSSSRDTQYF
TRBV19	.	TRBJ1-5	.	TGTGCCAGTAGTATCGAAGGGACCAGCAATCAGCCCCAGCATTTT	CASSIEGTSNQPQHF
TRBV10-2	once	TRBJ1-1	TRBD1	TGCGCCAGCAGTGACAGGGGGCTGGAAAACACTGAAGCTTTCTTT	CASSDRGLENTEAFF
TRBV11-2	.	TRBJ1-1	.	TGTGCCAGCAGCTTCCAGATGAACACTGAAGCTTTCTTT	CASSFQMNTEAFF
TRBV7-3	medium-sized	TRBJ1-1	TRBD1	TGTGCCAGCAGCTTACATGGGACAGGTACTGAAGCTTTCTTT	CASSLHGTGTEAFF
TRBV9	.	TRBJ1-2	.	TGTGCCAGCAGCCGGACAGCCGATAACTATGGCTACACCTTC	CASSRTADNYGYTF
TRBV7-2	.	TRBJ1-2	.	TGTGCCAGCAGCTTATCCAGGTCTGGCGGCTACACCTTC	CASSLSRSGGYTF
TRBV7-8	.	TRBJ1-2	.	TGTGCCAGCAGCTTAGTCGGCAGGGACTATGGCTACACCTTC	CASSLVGRDYGYTF
TRBV30	few	TRBJ2-1	.	TGTGCCTGGATGAGTGACACTCTACGGGATGAGCAGTTCTTC	CAWMSDTLRDEQFF
TRBV29-1	.	TRBJ2-2	.	TGCAGCGGCATGGTGGCGTTGGCCGGGGAGCTGTTTTTT	CSGMVALAGELFF
TRBV2	.	TRBJ2-1	.	TGTGCCAGCAGACCGACTAGTCTTGAGCAGTTCTTC	CASRPTSLEQFF
TRBV7-6	.	TRBJ2-7	.	TGTGCCAGCAGCTTAAGTAACTTGGGGACCCCGATCACCTACGAGCAGTACTTC	CASSLSNLGTPITYEQYF
TRBV5-1	.	TRBJ2-3	TRBD2	TGCGCCAGCAGCGTGACTAGCGGGGGCTCTACAGATACGCAGTATTTT	CASSVTSGGSTDTQYF
TRBV5-6	.	TRBJ1-2	.	TGTGCCAGCAGCTGGCAGGGAGAACATGGCTACACCTTC	CASSWQGEHGYTF
TRBV5-8	.	TRBJ2-5	TRBD1	TGTGCCAGCAGCCTCGGACAGGGTTTCAACGGAGAGACCCAGTACTTC	CASSLGQGFNGETQYF
TRBV7-9	.	TRBJ2-7	.	TGTGCCAGCAGCCCCTCGCGGGACGAGCAGTACTTC	CASSPSRDEQYF
TRBV27	.	TRBJ1-6	.	TGTGCCAGCAGTTTCGGGAATTCACCCCTCCACTTT	CASSFGNSPLHF
TRBV5-1	.	TRBJ1-1	.	TGCGCCAGCAGCTTGAGGACACCGGGTAGGACTGAAGCTTTCTTT	CASSLRTPGRTEAFF
TRBV7-3	.	TRBJ1-2	.	TGTGCCAGCAGCGCGGACAGTAATATTGGCTACACCTTC	CASSADSNIGYTF
TRBV5-4	.	TRBJ2-1	.	TGTGCCAGCAGCTTAGGAGGGGGGGCGGGAATTGAGCAGTTCTTC	CASSLGGGAGIEQFF
TRBV4-2	.	TRBJ1-1	TRBD1	TGTGCCAGCAGCCTCCGGACAGGTTTGGACACTGAAGCTTTCTTT	CASSLRTGLDTEAFF
TRBV5-1	.	TRBJ1-1	.	TGCGCCAGCAGCTTGGGGGGTCTTGGTGAAGCTTTCTTT	CASSLGGLGEAFF
TRBV5-6	.	TRBJ1-5	.	TGTGCCAGCAGCTTGGTGGGGAATCAGCCCCAGCATTTT	CASSLVGNQPQHF
TRBV11-1	.	TRBJ2-3	TRBD2	TGTGCCAGCCGCCCGGGGGGGGTGATGCGTACGCAGTATTTT	CASRPGGVMRTQYF
TRBV4-3	.	TRBJ2-7	TRBD1	TGCGCCAGCAGCGCCCACCGGGACAGGGGGCTCTACGAGCAGTACTTC	CASSAHRDRGLYEQYF
TRBV7-2	.	TRBJ2-7	TRBD2	TGTGCCAGCAGCCCCCCGCGGCGGGGGGTCCCACACTACGAGCAGTACTTC	CASSPPRRGVPHYEQYF
TRBV2	.	TRBJ1-2	.	TGTGCCAGCACCTCAGAGGGGGGCTACACCTTC	CASTSEGGYTF
TRBV20-1	.	TRBJ2-3	.	TGCAGTGCTAGTTACACAGATACGCAGTATTTT	CSASYTDTQYF
TRBV6-5	few	TRBJ1-6	.	TGTGCCAGCAGTTACCGAGGGGAATCACCCCTCCACTTT	CASSYRGESPLHF
TRBV4-3	.	TRBJ1-2	.	TGCGCCAGCAGCCAAGAGCCCGGATATGGCTACACCTTC	CASSQEPGYGYTF
TRBV5-1	.	TRBJ2-7	.	TGCGCCAGCAGCTTTGGCGACAGGCCTCCCTACGAGCAGTACTTC	CASSFGDRPPYEQYF
TRBV5-1	.	TRBJ1-1	.	TGCGCCAGCAGCTTGGCCACAGGGACCACTGAAGCTTTCTTT	CASSLATGTTEAFF
TRBV5-1	.	TRBJ1-1	TRBD1	TGCGCCAGCAGCATTCAGACAGGGGGCATAAACACTGAAGCTTTCTTT	CASSIQTGGINTEAFF
TRBV7-2	.	TRBJ1-3	TRBD1	TGTGCCAGCAGGCTGACAGGGGGGACTGGAAACACCATATATTTT	CASRLTGGTGNTIYF
TRBV4-2	.	TRBJ2-5	TRBD2	TGTGCCAGCAGCCATGCCAGGACTAGCGGCCAAGAGACCCAGTACTTC	CASSHARTSGQETQYF
TRBV7-2	.	TRBJ1-3	.	TGTGCCAGCAGACAGGGTTACGGAAACACCATATATTTT	CASRQGYGNTIYF
TRBV7-8	.	TRBJ1-2	.	TGTGCCAGCAGCTTAGCCAGGGGAGCTAACTATGGCTACACCTTC	CASSLARGANYGYTF
TRBV20-1	.	TRBJ1-6	.	TGCAGTGCCGCGAATAATTCACCCCTCCACTTT	CSAANNSPLHF
TRBV12-2	.	TRBJ2-1	.	TGTGCAAGTCGCTTAGAAGTCGGCAGCTACAATGAGCAGTTCTTC	CASRLEVGSYNEQFF
TRBV19	few	TRBJ1-5	.	TGTGCCAGTAGTAGAGAAGTTAATCAGCCCCAGCATTTT	CASSREVNQPQHF
TRBV30	.	TRBJ1-3	TRBD1	TGTGCCTGGACAGGGGGAGGAAACACCATATATTTT	CAWTGGGNTIYF
TRBV28	.	TRBJ1-5	TRBD1	TGTGCCAGCAGTCGTCCCGGGACAGGGATTGAGCCCCAGCATTTT	CASSRPGTGIEPQHF
TRBV7-6	.	TRBJ2-3	TRBD2	TGTGCCAGCAGCAAACGGGAGGTCACAGATACGCAGTATTTT	CASSKREVTDTQYF